This entry features one T cell receptor beta chain sequence. No antigen is known for it. Breast cancer patients provided tissue from their axillary draining lymph nodes. From the multiplex PCR reads, TCRdb called clonotypes with MiXCR, one entry per CDR3 protein. The sample includes about 180,000 distinct CDR3 sequences, around a third of them seen just once. The entry originates in a study of breast tumors, draining lymph nodes, adjacent tissues. CDR3 length: 16 amino acids. Germline V gene sequence: CDR1 SEHNR, CDR2 FQNEAQ (reference sequence). The V gene lost 5 bases and the J gene lost 3 bases, with 18 bases spanning the gap. The study, taken as a whole, reports: Compared with lymph nodes, tumors were less diverse; compared with nontumor tissue, more.

The receptor comes from a female donor with breast cancer. Some clones in this sample may be carry-over from other donors' samples. Sequenced sample: axillary lymph node tissue. The V and J genes are TRBV7-9 and TRBJ2-3, with D possibly matching TRBD1 (6 bases). CDR3 DNA sequence: TGTGCCAGCAGCCTATCACATGGGGGCGGGACAGATACGCAGTATTTT. It codes for CASSLSHGGGTDTQYF.